Following are 14 T cell receptor beta chains from one sample sequenced in a study of cytomegalovirus exposure and HLA in healthy donors. The PCR had 60 Vbeta and 13 Jbeta primers. The table came from immunoSEQ multiplex PCR; TCRdb's copy has only in-frame clones and leaves some out. The data show 140,000 to 150,000 clones, approximately 80% seen once. Sequencing used PBMCs. Receptor source: a woman aged 60-75 years in good health and CMV-seropositive.

This clone has more than one count but fewer than ten. V is TRBV7-9 and J is TRBJ1-1; 8 positions match TRBD1. The V gene's germline CDR1 is SEHNR and CDR2 FQNEAQ (reference sequence). The CDR3 runs 13 residues. Trimming removed 4 bases from V and 4 bases from J; junction bases left unmatched: 2. CDR3 coding DNA: TGTGCCAGCAGCTACGGACAGGGCACTGAAGCTTTCTTT. Residues: CASSYGQGTEAFF.

The chain couples TRBV29-1 to TRBJ1-1; D unresolved. Trimming stripped 6 bases from V and 2 bases from J, with 10 bases between. The length of the CDR3 is 12 residues. Germline assignment: CDR1 SQVTM and CDR2 ANQGSEA. The CDR3 sequence: CSVGSFNTEAFF. In DNA form, the CDR3 reads TGCAGCGTGGGGAGTTTTAACACTGAAGCTTTCTTT.

V gene TRBV2 combines with J gene TRBJ2-3; 7 nucleotides align to TRBD2. CDR1 and CDR2 from the germline V gene are SNHLY and FYNNEI. With V trimmed by 7 bases and J by 2 bases, 9 bases remained unmatched. This CDR3 is 15 amino acids long. The CDR3 nucleotides are TGTGCCAGCAAGCCCACTAGCGCAGCCACAGATACGCAGTATTTT. Translated, it gives CASKPTSAATDTQYF.

CDR3 protein: CASSLGEGLYEQYF. The CDR3 coding sequence is TGCGCCAGCAGCTTGGGGGAGGGCCTTTACGAGCAGTACTTC. This sequence joins TRBV5-1 and TRBJ2-7; TRBD2 matches 7 bases. V gave up 0 bases and J gave up 4 bases; unmatched junction bases: 4. Per germline, CDR1 SGHRS and CDR2 YFSETQ. The CDR3 has 14 amino acids.

The chain recombines TRBV7-2 with TRBJ2-2; 13 bases match TRBD2. Looked up from germline, CDR1 is SGHTA and CDR2 is FQGNSA. J was trimmed by 4 bases and V by 6 bases; bases with no gene match: 5. CDR3 length: 16 residues. CDR3 nucleotide sequence: TGTGCCAGCAGTTACGGACTAGCGGGAGTCACCGGGGAGCTGTTTTTT. Translating it yields CASSYGLAGVTGELFF. The variable domain in full, completed from reference TRBV7-2 and TRBJ2-2, reads GAGVSQSPSNKVTEKGKDVELRCDPISGHTALYWYRQSLGQGLEFLIYFQGNSAPDKSGLPSDRFSAERTGGSVSTLTIQRTQQEDSAVYLCASSYGLAGVTGELFFGEGSRLTVL.

The V call is TRBV7-2, the J call TRBJ2-7; 9 bases map to TRBD2. The CDR3 has 14 amino acids. V lost 1 base to trimming and J lost 2 bases; unmatched junction nucleotides: 0. CDR1 and CDR2 from the germline V gene are SGHTA and FQGNSA. The CDR3 DNA reads TGTGCCAGCAGCTTAGGACTAGCGGCCTACGAGCAGTACTTC. This translates into CASSLGLAAYEQYF. The full variable domain, rest sourced from reference TRBV7-2 and TRBJ2-7, is GAGVSQSPSNKVTEKGKDVELRCDPISGHTALYWYRQSLGQGLEFLIYFQGNSAPDKSGLPSDRFSAERTGGSVSTLTIQRTQQEDSAVYLCASSLGLAAYEQYFGPGTRLTVT.

Only one count was recorded for this clone. V usage is TRBV7-2 and J usage is TRBJ2-2; TRBD1 is a possible D gene (6 bases). CDR1 is SGHTA, CDR2 FQGNSA, per germline. The CDR3 loop spans 15 amino acids. Trimming removed 5 bases at V and 2 bases at J, with 12 bases between. The CDR3 DNA follows: TGTGCCAGCAGCACCGGGACATCTAACACCGGGGAGCTGTTTTTT. It yields the protein CASSTGTSNTGELFF.

The chain combines TRBV27 with TRBJ1-5; TRBD1 matches at 8 bases. Unmatched junction bases numbered 6, after V lost 6 bases and J lost 2 bases. There are 15 residues in the CDR3. Germline V gene sequence: CDR1 MNHEY, CDR2 SMNVEV (reference sequence). This CDR3 reads CASSTTGDGNQPQHF. The CDR3 DNA follows: TGTGCCAGCAGCACGACAGGGGATGGCAATCAGCCCCAGCATTTT.

This sequence joins TRBV29-1 and TRBJ1-1; perhaps TRBD1 as D (5 bases). CDR1 SQVTM and CDR2 ANQGSEA come from the germline V gene. The CDR3 runs 12 residues. Between the trimmed V and J ends, which lost 8 bases and 1 base, there was a span of 11 bases. CDR3 bases: TGCAGCATTGGGGGGGGGAACACTGAAGCTTTCTTT. Translation: CSIGGGNTEAFF.

J is TRBJ1-1 and V is TRBV6-6, with TRBD1 identical over 7 bases. Germline V CDR1 and CDR2: MNHNY, SVGAGI (reference sequence). CDR3 length equals 14 residues. The CDR3 sequence: CATRQGHMNTEAFF. For the CDR3, the DNA is TGTGCAACCCGACAGGGACACATGAACACTGAAGCTTTCTTT.

The chain combines TRBV5-8 with TRBJ2-3, with TRBD2 matching over 11 bases. Germline V lookup: CDR1 SGHTS, CDR2 YDEGEE. With 0 bases clipped from V and 6 bases from J, the junction kept 6 bases outside the gene matches. CDR3 length: 16 amino acids. In DNA, the CDR3 is TGTGCCAGCAGCTTGGCCGCGGCTAGCGGGAGGGATACGCAGTATTTT. As protein: CASSLAAASGRDTQYF.

The J gene is TRBJ1-4, the V gene TRBV4-1, with 7 bases matching TRBD1. The CDR3 has 15 amino acids. V trimming: 3 bases; J trimming: 5 bases; junction bases outside the gene matches: 6. Germline V gene lookup returns CDR1 MGHRA and CDR2 YSYEKL. CDR3 protein: CASSQADRDNEKLFF. CDR3 DNA: TGCGCCAGCAGCCAGGCAGACAGGGACAATGAAAAACTGTTTTTT.

This chain links TRBV28 with TRBJ2-2, with 7 bases identical to TRBD2. V shed 4 bases, J shed 6 bases, and the junction held 5 bases outside the gene matches. This CDR3 spans 14 amino acids. CDR1 is MDHEN, CDR2 SYDVKM, per germline. This CDR3 reads CASSWAGEAGELFF. CDR3 DNA sequence: TGTGCCAGCAGTTGGGCGGGGGAAGCCGGGGAGCTGTTTTTT.

The gene calls are TRBV9 and TRBJ2-6; D possibly corresponds to TRBD2 (5 bases). This CDR3 is built from 18 residues. Trimming shortened V by 4 bases and J by 0 bases, and 17 bases separated the two germline ends. Germline CDR1 and CDR2: SGDLS and YYNGEE. CDR3 nucleotide sequence: TGTGCCAGCAGCTACCGGGGTAGCGAGAACTCTGGGGCCAACGTCCTGACTTTC. This sequence encodes CASSYRGSENSGANVLTF.